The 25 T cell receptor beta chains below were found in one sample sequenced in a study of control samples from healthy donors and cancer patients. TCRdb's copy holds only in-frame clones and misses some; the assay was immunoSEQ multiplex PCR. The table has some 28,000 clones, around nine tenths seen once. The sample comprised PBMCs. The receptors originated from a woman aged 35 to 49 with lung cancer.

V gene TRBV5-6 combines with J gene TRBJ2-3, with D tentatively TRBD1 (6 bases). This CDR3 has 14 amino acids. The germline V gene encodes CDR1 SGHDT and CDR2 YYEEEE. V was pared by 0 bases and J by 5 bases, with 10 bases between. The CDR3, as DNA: TGTGCCAGCAGCTTGGTGGGGGCTGAAGATACGCAGTATTTT. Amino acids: CASSLVGAEDTQYF.

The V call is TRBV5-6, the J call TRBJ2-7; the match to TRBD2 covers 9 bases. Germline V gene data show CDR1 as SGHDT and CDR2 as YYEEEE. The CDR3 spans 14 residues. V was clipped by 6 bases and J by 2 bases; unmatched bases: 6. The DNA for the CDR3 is TGTGCCAGCACCCTAGCGGGGTTCCCCTACGAGCAGTACTTC. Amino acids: CASTLAGFPYEQYF.

This CDR3 is CATRPPGLPHYTF. The CDR3 nucleotides are TGTGCCACCAGGCCTCCGGGACTCCCTCACTACACCTTC. The chain combines TRBV15 with TRBJ1-2; D is possibly TRBD1 (5 bases). V lost 6 bases to trimming and J lost 10 bases, with 18 bases between them. The germline V gene encodes CDR1 LNHNV and CDR2 YYDKDF (reference sequence). The CDR3 runs 13 residues. Based on the CDR3 plus reference TRBV15 and TRBJ1-2, the full variable domain is DAMVIQNPRYQVTQFGKPVTLSCSQTLNHNVMYWYQQKSSQAPKLLFHYYDKDFNNEADTPDNFQSRRPNTSFCFLDIRSPGLGDTAMYLCATRPPGLPHYTFGSGTRLTVV.

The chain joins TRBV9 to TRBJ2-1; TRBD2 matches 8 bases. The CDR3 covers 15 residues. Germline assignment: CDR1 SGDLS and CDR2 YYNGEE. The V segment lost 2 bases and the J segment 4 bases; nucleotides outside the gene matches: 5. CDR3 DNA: TGTGCCAGCAGCGTGTTCGGGGGGGCTTACAATGAGCAGTTCTTC. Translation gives CASSVFGGAYNEQFF.

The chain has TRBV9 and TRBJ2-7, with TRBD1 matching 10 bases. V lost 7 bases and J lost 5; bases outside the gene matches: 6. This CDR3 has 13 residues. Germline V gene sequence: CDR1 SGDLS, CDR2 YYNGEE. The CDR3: CASGRTGGNEQYF. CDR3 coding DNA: TGTGCCAGCGGCAGGACAGGGGGGAACGAGCAGTACTTC.

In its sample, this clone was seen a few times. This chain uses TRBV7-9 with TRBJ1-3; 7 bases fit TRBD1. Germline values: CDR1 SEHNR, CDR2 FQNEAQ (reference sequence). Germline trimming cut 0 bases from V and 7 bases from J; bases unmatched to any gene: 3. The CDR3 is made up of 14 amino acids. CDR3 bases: TGTGCCAGCAGCTTAGCGGAGGGGGCGAACACCATATATTTT. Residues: CASSLAEGANTIYF.

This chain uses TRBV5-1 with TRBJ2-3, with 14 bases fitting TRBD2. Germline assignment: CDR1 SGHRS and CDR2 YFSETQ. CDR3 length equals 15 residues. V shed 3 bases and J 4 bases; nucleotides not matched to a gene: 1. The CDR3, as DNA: TGCGCCAGCAGCTCGACTAGCGGGGGGGCAGATACGCAGTATTTT. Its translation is CASSSTSGGADTQYF.

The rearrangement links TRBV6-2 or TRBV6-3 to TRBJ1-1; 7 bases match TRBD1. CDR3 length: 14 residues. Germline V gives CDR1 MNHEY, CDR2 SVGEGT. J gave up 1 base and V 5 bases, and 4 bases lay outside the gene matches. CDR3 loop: CASSLDRRNTEAFF. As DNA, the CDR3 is TGTGCCAGCAGTCTGGACAGGAGGAACACTGAAGCTTTCTTT.

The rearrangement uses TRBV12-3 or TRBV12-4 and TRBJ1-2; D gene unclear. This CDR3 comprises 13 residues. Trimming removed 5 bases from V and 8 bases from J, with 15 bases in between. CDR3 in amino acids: CASSLQPLLGYTF. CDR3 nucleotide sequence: TGTGCCAGCAGTCTACAACCCCTTTTAGGCTACACCTTC.

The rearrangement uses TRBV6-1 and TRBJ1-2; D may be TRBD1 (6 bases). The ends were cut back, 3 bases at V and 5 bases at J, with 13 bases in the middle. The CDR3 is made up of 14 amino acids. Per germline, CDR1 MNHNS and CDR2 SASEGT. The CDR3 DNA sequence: TGTGCCAGCAGTGACGGGGCCCAGGGGTATGGCTACACCTTC. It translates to CASSDGAQGYGYTF.

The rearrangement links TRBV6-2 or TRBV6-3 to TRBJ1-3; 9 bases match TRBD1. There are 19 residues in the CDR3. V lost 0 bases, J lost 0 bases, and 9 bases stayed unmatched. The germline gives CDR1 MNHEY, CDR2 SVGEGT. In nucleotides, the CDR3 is TGTGCCAGCAGTTACTCACCGGGACAGGGCACCAGCTCTGGAAACACCATATATTTT. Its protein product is CASSYSPGQGTSSGNTIYF.

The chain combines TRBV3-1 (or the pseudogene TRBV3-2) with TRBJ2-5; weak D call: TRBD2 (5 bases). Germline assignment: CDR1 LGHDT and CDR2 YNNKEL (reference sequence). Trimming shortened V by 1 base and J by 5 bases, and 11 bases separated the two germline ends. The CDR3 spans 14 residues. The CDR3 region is CASSQVYRGETQYF. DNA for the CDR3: TGTGCCAGCAGCCAAGTGTATCGGGGTGAGACCCAGTACTTC.

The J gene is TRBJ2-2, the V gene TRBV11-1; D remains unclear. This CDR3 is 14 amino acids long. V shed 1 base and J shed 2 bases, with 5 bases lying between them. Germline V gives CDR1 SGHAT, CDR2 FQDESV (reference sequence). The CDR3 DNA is TGTGCCAGCAGCTTAGACTCAAACACCGGGGAGCTGTTTTTT. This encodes CASSLDSNTGELFF.

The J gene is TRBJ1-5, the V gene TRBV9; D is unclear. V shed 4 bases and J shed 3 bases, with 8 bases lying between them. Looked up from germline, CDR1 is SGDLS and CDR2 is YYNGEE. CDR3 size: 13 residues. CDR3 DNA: TGTGCCAGCAGCACAGCCGACAATCAGCCCCAGCATTTT. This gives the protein CASSTADNQPQHF.

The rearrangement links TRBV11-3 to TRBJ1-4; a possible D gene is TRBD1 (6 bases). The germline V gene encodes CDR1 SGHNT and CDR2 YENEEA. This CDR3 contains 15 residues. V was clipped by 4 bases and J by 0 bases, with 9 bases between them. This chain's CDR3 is CASSYGGATNEKLFF. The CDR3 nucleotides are TGTGCCAGCAGCTACGGGGGCGCAACTAATGAAAAACTGTTTTTT.

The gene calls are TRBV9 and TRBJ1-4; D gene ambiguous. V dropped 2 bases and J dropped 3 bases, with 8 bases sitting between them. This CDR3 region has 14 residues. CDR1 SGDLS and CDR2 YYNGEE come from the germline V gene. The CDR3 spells CASSVGSANEKLFF. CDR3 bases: TGTGCCAGCAGCGTTGGTTCGGCTAATGAAAAACTGTTTTTT.

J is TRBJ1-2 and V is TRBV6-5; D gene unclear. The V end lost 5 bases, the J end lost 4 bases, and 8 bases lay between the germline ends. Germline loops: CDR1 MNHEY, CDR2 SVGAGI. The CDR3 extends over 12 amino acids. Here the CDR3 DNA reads TGTGCCAGCAGTAATGACGGCTATGGCTACACCTTC. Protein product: CASSNDGYGYTF.

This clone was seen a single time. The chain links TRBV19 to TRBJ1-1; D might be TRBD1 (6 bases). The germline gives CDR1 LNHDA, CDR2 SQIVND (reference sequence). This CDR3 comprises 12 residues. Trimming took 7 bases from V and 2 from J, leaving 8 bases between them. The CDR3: CASTQGNTEAFF. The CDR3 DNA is TGTGCCAGTACACAGGGAAACACTGAAGCTTTCTTT.

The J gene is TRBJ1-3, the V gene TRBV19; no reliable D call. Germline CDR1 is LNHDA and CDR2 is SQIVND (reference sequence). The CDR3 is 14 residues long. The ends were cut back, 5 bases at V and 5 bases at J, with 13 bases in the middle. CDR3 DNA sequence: TGTGCCAGTAGTCCCGAGGAAAGAAGAAACACCATATATTTT. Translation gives CASSPEERRNTIYF. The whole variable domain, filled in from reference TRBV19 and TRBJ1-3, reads DGGITQSPKYLFRKEGQNVTLSCEQNLNHDAMYWYRQDPGQGLRLIYYSQIVNDFQKGDIAEGYSVSREKKESFPLTVTSAQKNPTAFYLCASSPEERRNTIYFGEGSWLTVV.

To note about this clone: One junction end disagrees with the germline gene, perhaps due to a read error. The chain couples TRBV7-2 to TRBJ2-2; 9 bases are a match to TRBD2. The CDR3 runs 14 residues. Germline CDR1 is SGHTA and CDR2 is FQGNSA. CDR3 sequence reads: CASSLAGKVGELFF. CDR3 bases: TGTGCCAGCAGCCTAGCGGGGAAGGTCGGGGAGCTGTTTTTT.

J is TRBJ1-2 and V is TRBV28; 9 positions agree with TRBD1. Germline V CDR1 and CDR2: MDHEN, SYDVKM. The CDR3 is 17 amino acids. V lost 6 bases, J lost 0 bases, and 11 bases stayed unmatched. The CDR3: CASSSPWDRVTNYGYTF. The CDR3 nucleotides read TGTGCCAGCAGCAGCCCATGGGACAGGGTTACTAACTATGGCTACACCTTC.

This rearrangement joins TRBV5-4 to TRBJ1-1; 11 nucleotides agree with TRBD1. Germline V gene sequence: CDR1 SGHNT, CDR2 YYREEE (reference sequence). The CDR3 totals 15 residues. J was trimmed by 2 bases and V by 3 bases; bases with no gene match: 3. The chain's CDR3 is CASSWDRGANTEAFF. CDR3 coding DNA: TGTGCCAGCAGCTGGGACAGGGGGGCAAACACTGAAGCTTTCTTT.

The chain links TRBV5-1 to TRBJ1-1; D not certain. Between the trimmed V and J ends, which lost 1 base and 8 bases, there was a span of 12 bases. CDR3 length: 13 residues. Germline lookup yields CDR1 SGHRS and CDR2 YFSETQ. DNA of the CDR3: TGCGCCAGCAGCTTGATGAGTACGGAAGAAGCTTTCTTT. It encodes CASSLMSTEEAFF.

CDR3 residues: CASSRPDLGTSLGNEQYF. CDR3 in DNA: TGTGCCAGCAGCCGACCCGACCTGGGGACGAGCCTTGGGAACGAGCAGTACTTC. The chain joins TRBV28 to TRBJ2-7, with D perhaps given as TRBD1 or TRBD2 (5 bases each). This CDR3 is built from 18 residues. Trimming left V 6 bases short and J 5 bases short, with 29 bases between. Looked up from germline, CDR1 is MDHEN and CDR2 is SYDVKM.

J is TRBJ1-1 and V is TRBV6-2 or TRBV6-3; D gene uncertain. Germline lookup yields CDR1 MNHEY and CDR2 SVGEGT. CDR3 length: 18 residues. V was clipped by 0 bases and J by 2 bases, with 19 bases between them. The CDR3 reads CASSYSKYVRHPNTEAFF. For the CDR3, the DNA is TGTGCCAGCAGTTACTCGAAATATGTGAGACACCCTAACACTGAAGCTTTCTTT.